The 8 T cell receptor beta chains reported below all come from one sample, sequenced in a study of blood T cell repertoires in COVID-19. Measured with immunoSEQ multiplex PCR; TCRdb has only the in-frame clones, and not every one. The repertoire holds about 430,000 clones, with 70% to 90% as singletons. Sequencing used PBMCs or T cells enriched from blood (not recorded which). These receptors were taken from a woman younger than 35 who had been exposed to COVID-19.

CDR3 protein: CASSLDQRGTNEQFF. The CDR3 DNA is TGTGCCAGCAGTTTAGACCAGCGGGGGACCAATGAGCAGTTCTTC. This sequence joins TRBV28 and TRBJ2-1, with 8 positions matching TRBD2. V was clipped by 2 bases and J by 6 bases; unmatched bases: 6. The V gene's germline CDR1 is MDHEN and CDR2 SYDVKM. There are 15 residues in the CDR3. Filled out from reference TRBV28 and TRBJ2-1, the complete variable domain reads DVKVTQSSRYLVKRTGEKVFLECVQDMDHENMFWYRQDPGLGLRLIYFSYDVKMKEKGDIPEGYSVSREKKERFSLILESASTNQTSMYLCASSLDQRGTNEQFFGPGTRLTVL.

V usage is TRBV4-2 and J usage is TRBJ1-6; weak D call: TRBD1 (6 bases). The CDR3 length is 16 residues. Germline CDR1 is LGHNA and CDR2 is YNFKEQ. V gave up 1 base and J gave up 5 bases, with 12 bases separating them. This CDR3 reads CASSQAGTSNNSPLHF. The CDR3 region has the DNA TGTGCCAGCAGCCAAGCCGGGACATCAAATAATTCACCCCTCCACTTT.

The chain uses TRBV30 and TRBJ2-7, with a tentative D call TRBD1 (6 bases). The CDR3 runs 14 residues. Trimming removed 0 bases from V and 3 bases from J, with 12 bases in between. Germline-derived CDR1 and CDR2 are GTSNPN and SVGIG (reference sequence). The CDR3 sequence is CAWSVHQGIYEQYF. The CDR3 bases are TGTGCCTGGAGTGTACATCAGGGGATCTACGAGCAGTACTTC.

This clone was picked up one time. The chain links TRBV27 to TRBJ2-7, with 11 nucleotides matching TRBD2. Trimming cost V 3 bases and J 6 bases; bases outside gene matches: 7. Germline V lookup: CDR1 MNHEY, CDR2 SMNVEV (reference sequence). The CDR3 totals 15 residues. The CDR3 reads CASSFQLAGAPEQYF. CDR3 bases: TGTGCCAGCAGTTTCCAACTAGCGGGAGCCCCCGAGCAGTACTTC.

V gene TRBV6-2 or TRBV6-3 combines with J gene TRBJ1-6; D might be TRBD1 (5 bases). Trimming removed 2 bases from V and 10 bases from J, with 9 bases in between. Germline CDR1 is MNHEY and CDR2 is SVGEGT. This CDR3 spans 13 amino acids. Here the CDR3 reads CASSYRGVSPLHF. The CDR3 coding sequence is TGTGCCAGCAGTTACCGGGGGGTGTCACCCCTCCACTTT.

The V and J genes are TRBV5-4 and TRBJ2-3, with D possibly being TRBD2 (6 bases). Germline lookup yields CDR1 SGHNT and CDR2 YYREEE (reference sequence). This CDR3 is built from 15 residues. Trimming took off 5 bases at V and 0 bases at J, with 13 bases between the two ends. The CDR3 is CASRLAEPSTDTQYF. DNA of the CDR3: TGTGCCAGCAGATTAGCGGAGCCTAGCACAGATACGCAGTATTTT.

J is TRBJ2-3 and V is TRBV7-2; D is possibly TRBD2 (5 bases). V was shortened by 8 bases and J by 6 bases, with 12 bases between the two germline ends. There are 12 residues in the CDR3. The germline V gene has CDR1 SGHTA and CDR2 FQGNSA. In DNA form, the CDR3 reads TGTGCCAGCTCCGGGATGGTGGATACGCAGTATTTT. This gives the protein CASSGMVDTQYF.

This chain joins TRBV5-6 and TRBJ2-6, with unresolved D. CDR3 size: 17 residues. Germline CDR1 is SGHDT and CDR2 is YYEEEE. Trimming cost V 2 bases and J 0 bases, with 12 bases left between them. The CDR3 DNA reads as TGTGCCAGCAGCTTTATTTCTGGCACCTCTGGGGCCAACGTCCTGACTTTC. Its translation is CASSFISGTSGANVLTF.